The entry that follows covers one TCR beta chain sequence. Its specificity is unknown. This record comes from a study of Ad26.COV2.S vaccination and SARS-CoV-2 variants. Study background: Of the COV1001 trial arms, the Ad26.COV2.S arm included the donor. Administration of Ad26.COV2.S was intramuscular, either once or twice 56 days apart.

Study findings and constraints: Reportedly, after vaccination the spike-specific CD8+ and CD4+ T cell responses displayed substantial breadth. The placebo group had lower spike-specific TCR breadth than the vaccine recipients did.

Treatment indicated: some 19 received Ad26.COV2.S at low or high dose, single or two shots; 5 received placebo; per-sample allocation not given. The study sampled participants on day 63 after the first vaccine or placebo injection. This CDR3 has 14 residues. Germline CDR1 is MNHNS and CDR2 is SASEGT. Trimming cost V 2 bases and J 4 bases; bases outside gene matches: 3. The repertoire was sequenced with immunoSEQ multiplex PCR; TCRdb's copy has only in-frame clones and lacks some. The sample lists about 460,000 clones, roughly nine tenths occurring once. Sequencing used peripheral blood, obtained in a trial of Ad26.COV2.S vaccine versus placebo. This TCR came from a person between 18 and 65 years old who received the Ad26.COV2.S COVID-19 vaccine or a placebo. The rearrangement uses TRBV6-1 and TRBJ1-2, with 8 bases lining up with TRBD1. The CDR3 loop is CASSERTGFYGYTF. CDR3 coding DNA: TGTGCCAGCAGTGAACGGACAGGGTTCTATGGCTACACCTTC.